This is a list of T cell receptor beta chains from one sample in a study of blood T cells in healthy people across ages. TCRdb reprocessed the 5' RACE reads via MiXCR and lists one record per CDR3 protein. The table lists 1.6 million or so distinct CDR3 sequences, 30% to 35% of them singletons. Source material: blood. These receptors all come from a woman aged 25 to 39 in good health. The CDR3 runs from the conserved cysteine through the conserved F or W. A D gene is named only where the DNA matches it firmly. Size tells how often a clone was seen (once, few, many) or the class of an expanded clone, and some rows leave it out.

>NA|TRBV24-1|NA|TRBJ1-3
CATSDNPGNTIYF
TGTGCCACCAGTGATAATCCTGGAAACACCATATATTTT
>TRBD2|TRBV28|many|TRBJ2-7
CASSSGGPFYEQYF
TGTGCCAGCAGTTCGGGGGGTCCCTTCTACGAGCAGTACTTC
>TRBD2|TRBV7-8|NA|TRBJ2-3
CASSLAPSGTSGPRTQYF
TGTGCCAGCAGCTTAGCGCCTTCCGGGACTAGCGGTCCCCGTACGCAGTATTTT
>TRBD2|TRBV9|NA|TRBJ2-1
CASSVTGTSGYNEQFF
TGTGCCAGCAGCGTTACCGGGACTAGCGGGTACAATGAGCAGTTCTTC
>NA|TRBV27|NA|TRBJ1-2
CASSATPGSYGYTF
TGTGCCAGCAGTGCCACTCCGGGTAGCTATGGCTACACCTTC
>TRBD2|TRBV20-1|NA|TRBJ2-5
CSARASGEETQYF
TGCAGTGCTAGGGCTAGCGGAGAAGAGACCCAGTACTTC
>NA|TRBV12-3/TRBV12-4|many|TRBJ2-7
CASSFASYEQYF
TGTGCCAGCAGTTTTGCGTCCTACGAGCAGTACTTC
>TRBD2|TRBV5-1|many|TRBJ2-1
CASRTSGDNEQFF
TGCGCCAGCCGGACTAGCGGGGACAATGAGCAGTTCTTC
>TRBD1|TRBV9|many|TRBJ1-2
CASSSGQGAYGYTF
TGTGCCAGCAGCTCCGGACAGGGGGCGTATGGCTACACCTTC
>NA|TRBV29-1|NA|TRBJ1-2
CSVDFTGGSNYGYTF
TGCAGCGTTGATTTTACGGGGGGCTCTAACTATGGCTACACCTTC
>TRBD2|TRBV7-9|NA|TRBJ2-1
CASSLGGGEKNEQFF
TGTGCCAGCAGCTTAGGTGGGGGGGAAAAAAATGAGCAGTTCTTC
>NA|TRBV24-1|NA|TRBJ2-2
CATSGQFAGELFF
TGTGCCACCAGTGGCCAATTTGCCGGGGAGCTGTTTTTT
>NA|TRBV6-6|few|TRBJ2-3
CATHSLSTDTQYF
TGTGCCACCCATTCCCTTAGCACAGATACGCAGTATTTT
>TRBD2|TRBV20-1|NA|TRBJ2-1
CSARPSGGAHNEQFF
TGCAGTGCTAGACCTAGCGGGGGGGCCCACAATGAGCAGTTCTTC
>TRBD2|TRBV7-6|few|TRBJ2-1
CASSLVGGTSGRRSYNEQFF
TGTGCCAGCAGCTTAGTAGGAGGGACTAGCGGGAGAAGATCCTACAATGAGCAGTTCTTC
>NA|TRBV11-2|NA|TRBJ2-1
CASSLGWRSRDEQFF
TGTGCCAGTAGCTTAGGCTGGAGGTCGCGGGATGAGCAGTTCTTC
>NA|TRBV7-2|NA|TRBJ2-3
CASSLNVRSTDTQYF
TGTGCCAGCAGCTTAAACGTCCGAAGCACAGATACGCAGTATTTT
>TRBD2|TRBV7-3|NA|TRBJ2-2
CASSLITGGTGERFF
TGTGCCAGCAGCTTAATCACGGGAGGAACCGGGGAGCGGTTTTTT
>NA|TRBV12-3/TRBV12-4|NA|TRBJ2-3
CASSPAVSTDAQYF
TGTGCCAGCAGTCCGGCAGTGAGCACAGATGCGCAGTATTTT
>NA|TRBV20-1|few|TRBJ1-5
CSASGPVYHRVSQPQHF
TGCAGTGCTAGCGGACCCGTTTACCACAGGGTAAGCCAGCCCCAGCATTTT
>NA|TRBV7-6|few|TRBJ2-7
CASSLAPSTYEQYF
TGTGCCAGCAGCTTAGCGCCGTCAACCTACGAGCAGTACTTC
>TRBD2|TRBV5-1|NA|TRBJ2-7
CASSSLPTSGSYEQYF
TGCGCCAGCAGCTCCCTTCCAACTAGCGGGAGTTACGAGCAGTACTTC
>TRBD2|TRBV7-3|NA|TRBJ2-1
CASSLRAGAGNEQFF
TGTGCCAGCAGCTTAAGAGCGGGAGCAGGGAATGAGCAGTTCTTC
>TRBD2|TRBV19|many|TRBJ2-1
CASSHQITSGPYNEQFF
TGTGCCAGTAGTCACCAAATTACTAGCGGGCCTTACAATGAGCAGTTCTTC
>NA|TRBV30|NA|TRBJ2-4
CAWSLNFYGQYF
TGTGCCTGGAGTCTAAACTTCTACGGGCAGTACTTC
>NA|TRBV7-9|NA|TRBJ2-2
CASSFLLGTGELFF
TGTGCCAGCAGCTTTCTTTTGGGCACCGGGGAGCTGTTTTTT